The 14 T cell receptor beta chains given below trace back to one sample, sequenced in a study of blood T cell repertoires in COVID-19. TCRdb keeps only in-frame clones here, not all; method: immunoSEQ multiplex PCR. The table lists around 20,000 clones, about 90% of them singletons. The source material was peripheral blood. The receptor source for this set is a human donor in a cohort sampled during active COVID-19.

The V call is TRBV24-1, the J call TRBJ2-3; 9 bases agree with TRBD2. CDR1 and CDR2 (germline): KGHDR, SFDVKD. V shed 4 bases and J 2 bases; nucleotides not matched to a gene: 6. This CDR3 spans 16 amino acids. The chain's CDR3 is CATSEKPSGVTDTQYF. As DNA, the CDR3 is TGTGCCACCAGTGAGAAACCTAGCGGGGTCACAGATACGCAGTATTTT.

The chain links TRBV5-4 to TRBJ1-1; D is unclear. Germline values: CDR1 SGHNT, CDR2 YYREEE (reference sequence). CDR3 size: 15 residues. V was shortened by 0 bases and J by 0 bases, with 9 bases between the two germline ends. This CDR3 reads CASSLGALMNTEAFF. CDR3 DNA: TGTGCCAGCAGCTTGGGGGCCTTAATGAACACTGAAGCTTTCTTT.

CDR3 nucleotide sequence: TGTGCCAGCAGTTTGAGTGGAGAGACCCAGTACTTC. This sequence encodes CASSLSGETQYF. The rearrangement joins TRBV12-3 or TRBV12-4 to TRBJ2-5, with D unresolved. The V and J ends lost 3 bases and 4 bases respectively, with 6 bases between them. This CDR3 contains 12 residues.

This clone has only a few counts. This chain connects TRBV6-5 to TRBJ1-2; D remains unclear. This CDR3 is built from 12 residues. V dropped 6 bases and J dropped 0 bases, with 5 bases sitting between them. The germline V gene has CDR1 MNHEY and CDR2 SVGAGI. CDR3 protein: CASRAANYGYTF. The CDR3 DNA reads TGTGCCAGCAGGGCAGCTAACTATGGCTACACCTTC.

V is TRBV19 and J is TRBJ1-4, with TRBD1 identical over 9 bases. J was trimmed by 4 bases and V by 5 bases; bases with no gene match: 8. Germline CDR1 reads LNHDA; CDR2 reads SQIVND (reference sequence). The CDR3 covers 16 residues. In nucleotides, the CDR3 is TGTGCCAGTAGTCCTCGCGGACAGGGGAATAATGAAAAACTGTTTTTT. Residues: CASSPRGQGNNEKLFF.

The chain carries TRBV5-1 and TRBJ2-3; TRBD2 aligns across 10 bases. The CDR3 loop spans 18 amino acids. Germline CDR1 reads SGHRS; CDR2 reads YFSETQ. V lost 4 bases and J lost 0; bases outside the gene matches: 11. In nucleotides, the CDR3 is TGCGCCAGCAGCACGGGACTAGCGTGGGAGAGAAGCACAGATACGCAGTATTTT. This codes for CASSTGLAWERSTDTQYF.

This chain joins TRBV7-2 and TRBJ1-3; TRBD1 is a possible D gene (6 bases). Trimming removed 5 bases at V and 0 bases at J, with 8 bases between. Germline V lookup: CDR1 SGHTA, CDR2 FQGNSA. This CDR3 has 14 amino acids. Written as DNA, the CDR3 is TGTGCCAGCAGCCGGGACATCTCTGGAAACACCATATATTTT. It translates to CASSRDISGNTIYF.

The V call is TRBV28, the J call TRBJ2-7; 7 bases agree with TRBD1. Germline V gene lookup returns CDR1 MDHEN and CDR2 SYDVKM. The CDR3 covers 16 residues. Unmatched junction bases numbered 15, after V lost 7 bases and J lost 3 bases. The CDR3 protein is CASTRCVGTVCYEQYF. CDR3 sequence (DNA): TGTGCCAGCACCCGTTGTGTGGGGACAGTATGCTACGAGCAGTACTTC.

The chain links TRBV7-2 to TRBJ1-5; 7 nucleotides line up with TRBD1. After removal of 5 bases from V and 2 bases from J, the junction contained 6 bases not matched to a gene. This CDR3 spans 15 amino acids. Looked up from germline, CDR1 is SGHTA and CDR2 is FQGNSA. The chain's CDR3 is CASSTQGFGNQPQHF. DNA for the CDR3: TGTGCCAGCAGCACACAGGGGTTTGGCAATCAGCCCCAGCATTTT.

The chain recombines TRBV19 with TRBJ1-2; D remains unclear. Between the trimmed V and J ends, which lost 2 bases and 2 bases, there was a span of 9 bases. Germline CDR1 and CDR2: LNHDA and SQIVND (reference sequence). The CDR3 contains 14 residues. The CDR3 sequence: CASSISGFNYGYTF. The CDR3 nucleotides read TGTGCCAGTAGTATATCAGGTTTCAACTATGGCTACACCTTC.

The chain has TRBV19 and TRBJ2-3, with TRBD2 matching over 9 bases. Germline lookup yields CDR1 LNHDA and CDR2 SQIVND (reference sequence). V shed 4 bases and J 6 bases; nucleotides not matched to a gene: 5. There are 14 residues in the CDR3. This chain's CDR3 is CASSTSGAGDTQYF. The CDR3 region has the DNA TGTGCCAGTAGTACTAGCGGGGCGGGGGATACGCAGTATTTT. Together with reference TRBV19 and TRBJ2-3, the CDR3 gives the full variable domain: DGGITQSPKYLFRKEGQNVTLSCEQNLNHDAMYWYRQDPGQGLRLIYYSQIVNDFQKGDIAEGYSVSREKKESFPLTVTSAQKNPTAFYLCASSTSGAGDTQYFGPGTRLTVL.

The CDR3, as DNA: TGTGCCAGCAGTTTAACTCAGGGGGCTTCAGGAAACACCATATATTTT. Translated, it gives CASSLTQGASGNTIYF. The V call is TRBV28, the J call TRBJ1-3, with 8 bases lining up with TRBD1. V was pared by 2 bases and J by 4 bases, with 7 bases of the junction left unmatched. The CDR3 sequence is 16 residues long. Germline V CDR1 and CDR2: MDHEN, SYDVKM.

The chain employs TRBV19 and TRBJ1-1; no firm D call. The CDR3 has 15 residues. The germline CDR1 and CDR2 sequences are LNHDA and SQIVND (reference sequence). V lost 8 bases and J lost 1, with 17 bases in between. CDR3 sequence reads: CASASATIRNTEAFF. CDR3 coding DNA: TGTGCCAGTGCCAGCGCGACTATTCGGAACACTGAAGCTTTCTTT. The whole variable domain, remainder taken from reference TRBV19 and TRBJ1-1, is DGGITQSPKYLFRKEGQNVTLSCEQNLNHDAMYWYRQDPGQGLRLIYYSQIVNDFQKGDIAEGYSVSREKKESFPLTVTSAQKNPTAFYLCASASATIRNTEAFFGQGTRLTVV.

V and J are TRBV21-1 and TRBJ2-7; the table calls TRBD2, which could not be checked here. TRBV21-1 is flagged as a pseudogene. The CDR3 is made up of 17 amino acids. DNA of the CDR3: TGTGCCAGCAGCAGCCCCCTCCCAATAGAGCGCTCCTACGAGCAGTACGTC. It yields the protein CASSSPLPIERSYEQYV.